This T cell receptor beta chain was recovered during a study of shared clonotypes between healthy human individuals. Study summary: Donors had three CD4 naive, three CD4 memory, two CD8 naive and one CD8 memory plate apiece. Whole-study findings and limits: Naive CD4 clonotypes were shared across a few donors at 5% to 6%. Memory subsets generally showed lower estimated richness than naive subsets. For sorted subsets, rarefaction showed incomplete sequencing despite large depth.

Profiling relied on immunoSEQ multiplex PCR, and the TCRdb table lists in-frame clones only, not all of them. The sample holds roughly 2,500,000 clones, approximately 94% seen once. Points on this clone: As yet, its antigen is unknown.

Trimming pared 5 bases from V and 4 bases from J, leaving 11 bases between. Per the germline V gene, CDR1 is SGHTA and CDR2 is FQGNSA. The CDR3 is made up of 13 amino acids. The chain joins TRBV7-2 to TRBJ2-5; D is possibly TRBD1 (6 bases). This sequence originates from a man aged 18 to 35 in good health. Some clones in this sample may be carry-over from other donors' samples. The specimen was naive CD4+ T cells from PBMCs. Subset reported: CD45RA+ positively selected. The CDR3 sequence: CASSPTGRETQYF. Written as DNA, the CDR3 is TGTGCCAGCAGCCCGACAGGACGAGAGACCCAGTACTTC.